The 9 T cell receptor beta chains reported below all come from one sample, sequenced in a study of shared clonotypes between healthy human individuals. The repertoire was sequenced with immunoSEQ multiplex PCR; TCRdb's copy has only in-frame clones and lacks some. The table lists 650,000 to 750,000 clones, approximately 75% of them singletons, with under 2% in the top ten. The sequencing sample was made of memory CD4+ T cells sorted from blood. Subset meaning: CD45RA-negative fraction. The source is a woman in her 30s in good health.

The genes are TRBV7-2 and TRBJ2-1; the D gene is possibly TRBD2 (5 bases). Germline V lookup: CDR1 SGHTA, CDR2 FQGNSA. This CDR3 region has 13 residues. V shed 4 bases and J shed 7 bases, with 11 bases lying between them. The CDR3 sequence: CASSSYIANEQFF. The CDR3 DNA reads TGTGCCAGCAGCTCCTACATAGCGAATGAGCAGTTCTTC.

This chain uses TRBV5-1 with TRBJ2-7; no clear D. Per the germline V gene, CDR1 is SGHRS and CDR2 is YFSETQ. CDR3 length equals 14 residues. V lost 6 bases and J lost 1, with 14 bases in between. The CDR3: CASTLSYSSYEQYF. CDR3 in DNA: TGCGCCAGCACCCTGAGTTACAGTTCCTACGAGCAGTACTTC.

The chain employs TRBV19 and TRBJ1-1; 8 bases map to TRBD1. This CDR3 comprises 16 residues. Unmatched junction bases numbered 12, after V lost 5 bases and J lost 4 bases. Germline V lookup: CDR1 LNHDA, CDR2 SQIVND (reference sequence). The CDR3 loop reads CASSWGQGARGTEAFF. The CDR3 DNA follows: TGTGCCAGTAGTTGGGGCCAGGGGGCGAGGGGCACTGAAGCTTTCTTT. The complete variable domain, with remaining parts taken from reference TRBV19 and TRBJ1-1, reads DGGITQSPKYLFRKEGQNVTLSCEQNLNHDAMYWYRQDPGQGLRLIYYSQIVNDFQKGDIAEGYSVSREKKESFPLTVTSAQKNPTAFYLCASSWGQGARGTEAFFGQGTRLTVV.

The gene calls are TRBV2 and TRBJ1-4; D unclear. In germline, CDR1 is SNHLY, CDR2 FYNNEI. CDR3 length: 15 amino acids. The V gene lost 5 bases and the J gene lost 0 bases, with 10 bases spanning the gap. Here the CDR3 DNA reads TGTGCCAGCAGTACTTACACAGCAACTAATGAAAAACTGTTTTTT. Translated: CASSTYTATNEKLFF.

The chain joins TRBV7-2 to TRBJ1-1, with D uncertain. This CDR3 has 14 amino acids. Trimming took 4 bases from V and 7 from J, leaving 16 bases between them. Germline V gives CDR1 SGHTA, CDR2 FQGNSA. The DNA of the CDR3 is TGTGCCAGCAGCTCCCAGCCCGCATATCTTGAAGCTTTCTTT. Residues: CASSSQPAYLEAFF.

The chain links TRBV11-3 to TRBJ1-1, with D tentatively TRBD1 (5 bases). This CDR3 is 14 amino acids long. V was cut by 5 bases and J by 1 base, with 11 bases left in between. Germline CDR1 SGHNT, CDR2 YENEEA. The CDR3 protein is CASSPGGANTEAFF. CDR3 nucleotides: TGTGCCAGCAGCCCCGGTGGGGCGAACACTGAAGCTTTCTTT.

The J gene is TRBJ2-2, the V gene TRBV28; maybe TRBD1 (5 bases). V lost 10 bases and J 4 bases, leaving 13 bases between the germline ends. Germline CDR1 reads MDHEN; CDR2 reads SYDVKM. The CDR3 extends over 13 amino acids. The chain's CDR3 is CAIQGGSTGELFF. The CDR3 nucleotides are TGTGCCATCCAGGGCGGCTCCACCGGGGAGCTGTTTTTT.

The chain couples TRBV5-4 to TRBJ1-2; no clear D gene. The CDR3 is 16 residues long. Per the germline V gene, CDR1 is SGHNT and CDR2 is YYREEE (reference sequence). V dropped 3 bases and J dropped 5 bases, with 20 bases sitting between them. CDR3 nucleotides: TGTGCCAGCAGCTCACTTAGGACGGAAAATGTTTATGGCTACACCTTC. This sequence encodes CASSSLRTENVYGYTF.

The chain uses TRBV2 and TRBJ2-2; D uncertain. The CDR3 length is 14 residues. Germline CDR1 and CDR2: SNHLY and FYNNEI. Trimming took off 7 bases at V and 3 bases at J, with 12 bases between the two ends. CDR3 nucleotides: TGTGCCAGCAAAAGAGAAGTTGACACCGGGGAGCTGTTTTTT. It translates to CASKREVDTGELFF. Drawing the rest from reference TRBV2 and TRBJ2-2, the complete variable domain is EPEVTQTPSHQVTQMGQEVILRCVPISNHLYFYWYRQILGQKVEFLVSFYNNEISEKSEIFDDQFSVERPDGSNFTLKIRSTKLEDSAMYFCASKREVDTGELFFGEGSRLTVL.